A single sample gave rise to the 8 T cell receptor beta chains below, sequenced in a study of vaccination and CD4 T cells after COVID-19. The antigens these receptors bind are not known. The Oncomine TCR Beta short-read assay sequenced DNA from cultured CD4+ T cells. From the PCR reads, TCRdb called clonotypes with MiXCR, one entry per CDR3 protein. Here the sample spans roughly 12,000 distinct CDR3 sequences, under 50% being singletons. The treatment here: approximately 9-day PBMC culture with coronavirus spike peptide pools or control peptides (ViraFEST assay). The sample here was cultured CD4+ T cells from blood, taken after SARS-CoV-2 vaccination. The receptor set was obtained from a human donor with COVID-19.

The chain recombines TRBV5-4 with TRBJ2-2, with 8 bases aligning to TRBD2. The germline V gene encodes CDR1 SGHNT and CDR2 YYREEE (reference sequence). The CDR3 runs to 16 residues. The junction had 1 base not matched to a gene; V was cut back by 0 bases and J by 0 bases. This CDR3 reads CASSLAGGANTGELFF. The DNA of the CDR3 is TGTGCCAGCAGCTTGGCGGGAGGGGCGAACACCGGGGAGCTGTTTTTT.

The rearrangement uses TRBV5-5 and TRBJ1-6; D gene uncertain. The germline V and J ends were trimmed by 3 bases and 0 bases, with 10 bases remaining between them. CDR1 is SGHKS, CDR2 YYEKEE, per germline (reference sequence). The CDR3 is made up of 16 amino acids. CDR3 sequence reads: CASSSIVSSYNSPLHF. CDR3 bases: TGTGCCAGCAGCTCGATCGTAAGCTCCTATAATTCACCCCTCCACTTT.

The chain combines TRBV7-3 with TRBJ2-1; D unresolved. Germline V gene data show CDR1 as SGHTA and CDR2 as FQGTGA. The CDR3 has 14 residues. Trimming left V 5 bases short and J 0 bases short, with 8 bases between. CDR3 sequence reads: CASSLSGSYNEQFF. The CDR3 nucleotides read TGTGCCAGCAGCCTATCCGGCTCCTACAATGAGCAGTTCTTC.

The rearrangement links TRBV20-1 to TRBJ2-5; 11 positions match TRBD2. CDR3 length equals 16 residues. CDR1 and CDR2 (germline): DFQATT, SNEGSKA (reference sequence). J gave up 2 bases and V 3 bases, and 8 bases lay outside the gene matches. The CDR3 reads CSASHTSGGLQETQYF. In DNA form, the CDR3 reads TGCAGTGCTAGTCATACTAGCGGGGGACTACAAGAGACCCAGTACTTC.

The V call is TRBV28, the J call TRBJ1-2; TRBD1 matches at 8 bases. From germline, CDR1 is MDHEN and CDR2 SYDVKM. Trimming cost V 6 bases and J 5 bases; bases outside gene matches: 5. The CDR3 consists of 13 residues. The CDR3 protein is CASRQGASYGYTF. In nucleotides, the CDR3 is TGTGCCAGCAGGCAGGGGGCAAGTTATGGCTACACCTTC.

The chain joins TRBV6-5 to TRBJ1-1; D is perhaps TRBD1 (5 bases). V was pared by 2 bases and J by 3 bases, with 7 bases between. CDR1 and CDR2 (germline): MNHEY, SVGAGI. This CDR3 is 13 amino acids long. The CDR3 sequence is CASSYKGDTEAFF. In DNA form, the CDR3 reads TGTGCCAGCAGTTACAAAGGGGACACTGAAGCTTTCTTT.

This clonotype was detected only once. V gene TRBV19 combines with J gene TRBJ2-4; D possibly corresponds to TRBD2 (6 bases). Trimming stripped 3 bases from V and 5 bases from J, with 11 bases between. Germline V gene sequence: CDR1 LNHDA, CDR2 SQIVND (reference sequence). The CDR3 has 14 amino acids. The CDR3 sequence is CASSMLGGENIQYF. The CDR3 nucleotides read TGTGCCAGTAGTATGTTAGGAGGGGAAAACATTCAGTACTTC. Full variable domain (remainder filled in from reference TRBV19 and TRBJ2-4): DGGITQSPKYLFRKEGQNVTLSCEQNLNHDAMYWYRQDPGQGLRLIYYSQIVNDFQKGDIAEGYSVSREKKESFPLTVTSAQKNPTAFYLCASSMLGGENIQYFGAGTRLSVL.

The gene calls are TRBV4-2 and TRBJ1-2; no reliable D call. CDR3 length equals 14 residues. Trimming left V 0 bases short and J 1 base short, with 6 bases between. Germline V CDR1 and CDR2: LGHNA, YNFKEQ. DNA of the CDR3: TGTGCCAGCAGCCAAGATCTAGATAACTATGGCTACACCTTC. As protein: CASSQDLDNYGYTF.